Following are 23 T cell receptor beta chains from one sample sequenced in a study of T cell responses to AZD1222 COVID-19 vaccine. Using immunoSEQ multiplex PCR, the repertoire was profiled, and TCRdb retains in-frame clones only, with some absent. The sample carries roughly 87,000 clones, 85% to 90% recorded once. Source: peripheral blood, taken 28 days after the second AZD1222 dose. The receptors derive from an adult who received the AZD1222 COVID-19 vaccine.

The chain combines TRBV5-1 with TRBJ1-1, with 7 bases lining up with TRBD1. CDR3 size: 14 residues. Germline CDR1 is SGHRS and CDR2 is YFSETQ. V lost 2 bases to trimming and J lost 3 bases; unmatched junction nucleotides: 4. CDR3 protein: CASSFSTGDTEAFF. CDR3 coding DNA: TGCGCCAGCAGCTTTAGTACAGGGGACACTGAAGCTTTCTTT.

This clone was detected only a few times. This chain uses TRBV7-8 with TRBJ2-3; D could derive from TRBD1 or TRBD2 (5 bases each). Germline V lookup: CDR1 SGHVS, CDR2 FQNEAQ. The CDR3 has 15 amino acids. Trimming shortened V by 5 bases and J by 0 bases, and 12 bases separated the two germline ends. This CDR3 is CASSTRDGSTDTQYF. DNA of the CDR3: TGTGCCAGCAGCACACGGGACGGAAGCACAGATACGCAGTATTTT. Combining the CDR3 with reference TRBV7-8 and TRBJ2-3 gives the whole variable domain GAGVSQSPRYKVAKRGQDVALRCDPISGHVSLFWYQQALGQGPEFLTYFQNEAQLDKSGLPSDRFFAERPEGSVSTLKIQRTQQEDSAVYLCASSTRDGSTDTQYFGPGTRLTVL.

This chain links TRBV29-1 with TRBJ1-1, with D perhaps matching TRBD1 (5 bases). CDR3 length equals 16 residues. Germline V gene lookup returns CDR1 SQVTM and CDR2 ANQGSEA. V was clipped by 0 bases and J by 5 bases, with 19 bases between them. The CDR3 nucleotides read TGCAGCGTTGAAGATACGGCAGGGATGACGGGTACTGAAGCTTTCTTT. Translated, it gives CSVEDTAGMTGTEAFF.

The chain joins TRBV30 to TRBJ1-2; D ambiguous. The germline CDR1 and CDR2 sequences are GTSNPN and SVGIG (reference sequence). Trimming took off 2 bases at V and 2 bases at J, with 12 bases between the two ends. The CDR3 consists of 14 residues. CDR3 nucleotide sequence: TGTGCCTGGAGTAGCCCGGGAACGAACTATGGCTACACCTTC. Encoded protein: CAWSSPGTNYGYTF.

The rearrangement links TRBV20-1 to TRBJ2-5; D gene uncertain. The germline gives CDR1 DFQATT, CDR2 SNEGSKA (reference sequence). This CDR3 has 10 residues. The V end was cut by 6 bases, the J end by 8 bases, with 10 bases between. The CDR3 reads CSAELVTQYF. The CDR3 DNA reads TGCAGTGCGGAGCTAGTCACCCAGTACTTC.

The genes are TRBV24-1 and TRBJ2-1; TRBD1 or TRBD2 may be the D gene (5 bases each). V lost 9 bases, J lost 14 bases, and 16 bases lay in between. Germline values: CDR1 KGHDR, CDR2 SFDVKD. The CDR3 totals 11 residues. The CDR3 loop reads CATGYGGTEFF. CDR3 coding DNA: TGTGCCACCGGTTATGGTGGGACGGAGTTCTTC.

This clone appeared a single time. The chain recombines TRBV5-1 with TRBJ2-5; D may be TRBD1 or TRBD2 (5 bases each). Germline-derived CDR1 and CDR2 are SGHRS and YFSETQ. Trimming stripped 3 bases from V and 2 bases from J, with 17 bases between. This CDR3 comprises 16 residues. The CDR3 loop reads CASSYYRPGRQETQYF. In DNA, the CDR3 is TGCGCCAGCAGCTACTACCGACCGGGACGGCAAGAGACCCAGTACTTC.

The chain joins TRBV7-2 to TRBJ2-3, with 7 bases matching TRBD2. This CDR3 has 15 residues. Trimming removed 2 bases from V and 2 bases from J; junction bases left unmatched: 4. Germline values: CDR1 SGHTA, CDR2 FQGNSA. The CDR3 DNA sequence: TGTGCCAGCAGCTTACAGACTAGCATCACAGATACGCAGTATTTT. It is translated as CASSLQTSITDTQYF. The whole variable domain, filled in from reference TRBV7-2 and TRBJ2-3, reads GAGVSQSPSNKVTEKGKDVELRCDPISGHTALYWYRQSLGQGLEFLIYFQGNSAPDKSGLPSDRFSAERTGGSVSTLTIQRTQQEDSAVYLCASSLQTSITDTQYFGPGTRLTVL.

The V gene is TRBV7-2, the J gene TRBJ1-2; perhaps TRBD1 as D (5 bases). The CDR3 covers 15 residues. Between the trimmed V and J ends, which lost 5 bases and 6 bases, there was a span of 19 bases. Germline V gene lookup returns CDR1 SGHTA and CDR2 FQGNSA. The CDR3 DNA reads TGTGCCAGCAGCCTGGGAGGGGTAGATAGGGATGGCTACACCTTC. Amino acids: CASSLGGVDRDGYTF.

This chain links TRBV28 with TRBJ1-2; maybe TRBD1 (6 bases). V was pared by 2 bases and J by 8 bases, with 15 bases between. Germline-derived CDR1 and CDR2 are MDHEN and SYDVKM. The CDR3 runs 14 residues. The chain's CDR3 is CASSLTGRTGGYTF. In DNA form, the CDR3 reads TGTGCCAGCAGTTTAACCGGCCGCACAGGGGGCTACACCTTC.

The chain recombines TRBV24-1 with TRBJ2-5; 9 bases map to TRBD1. J gave up 4 bases and V 4 bases, and 12 bases lay outside the gene matches. CDR3 length: 17 amino acids. Germline V CDR1 and CDR2: KGHDR, SFDVKD. The CDR3 DNA reads TGTGCCACCAGTGACCCTCAGACAGGGGGAATCGTAGAGACCCAGTACTTC. Protein sequence: CATSDPQTGGIVETQYF.

The chain couples TRBV6-2 or TRBV6-3 to TRBJ2-3, with no clear D. This CDR3 comprises 15 residues. Deletions cut 4 bases from V and 0 bases from J, with 11 bases between. Germline CDR1 is MNHEY and CDR2 is SVGEGT. The CDR3 coding sequence is TGTGCCAGCAGTTGGGCGGCCGATAGCACAGATACGCAGTATTTT. It yields the protein CASSWAADSTDTQYF.

V gene TRBV11-2 combines with J gene TRBJ1-3, with 8 bases identical to TRBD1. The V and J ends lost 1 base and 8 bases, in that order; junction bases with no gene match: 7. Per the germline V gene, CDR1 is SGHAT and CDR2 is FQNNGV. The CDR3 consists of 15 residues. DNA for the CDR3: TGTGCCAGCAGCTTAGCCGCAGGGGGCGAGGACACCATATATTTT. Translating gives CASSLAAGGEDTIYF.

The chain carries TRBV14 and TRBJ1-1; D uncertain. This CDR3 contains 13 residues. Trimming cost V 4 bases and J 1 base, with 7 bases left between them. CDR1 is SGHDN and CDR2 is FVKESK in the germline V gene. The CDR3 is CASSLDPNTEAFF. The CDR3 nucleotides are TGTGCCAGCAGCCTAGACCCGAACACTGAAGCTTTCTTT.

The chain links TRBV29-1 to TRBJ1-2, with TRBD1 identical over 9 bases. The CDR3 consists of 14 residues. Germline trimming cut 6 bases from V and 4 bases from J; bases unmatched to any gene: 9. CDR1 is SQVTM, CDR2 ANQGSEA, per germline. The CDR3 reads CSVTPGQGSYGYTF. CDR3 sequence (DNA): TGCAGCGTAACTCCGGGACAGGGAAGCTATGGCTACACCTTC.

The genes are TRBV19 and TRBJ1-5; the D is unclear. From germline, CDR1 is LNHDA and CDR2 SQIVND (reference sequence). Trimming left V 4 bases short and J 0 bases short, with 1 base between. This CDR3 contains 12 residues. The chain's CDR3 is CASSNSNQPQHF. DNA of the CDR3: TGTGCCAGTAGTAATAGCAATCAGCCCCAGCATTTT. Full variable domain (outside the CDR3, taken from reference TRBV19 and TRBJ1-5): DGGITQSPKYLFRKEGQNVTLSCEQNLNHDAMYWYRQDPGQGLRLIYYSQIVNDFQKGDIAEGYSVSREKKESFPLTVTSAQKNPTAFYLCASSNSNQPQHFGDGTRLSIL.

The CDR3 DNA is TGTGCCAGTCTTCCTATCAGGGGGCTGAACACTGAAGCTTTCTTT. Protein sequence: CASLPIRGLNTEAFF. This rearrangement joins TRBV19 to TRBJ1-1; TRBD1 agrees at 8 bases. This CDR3 is built from 15 residues. The ends lost 8 bases at V and 0 bases at J; junction bases unmatched: 8. Looked up from germline, CDR1 is LNHDA and CDR2 is SQIVND (reference sequence). The entire variable domain, with the rest obtained from reference TRBV19 and TRBJ1-1, is as follows: DGGITQSPKYLFRKEGQNVTLSCEQNLNHDAMYWYRQDPGQGLRLIYYSQIVNDFQKGDIAEGYSVSREKKESFPLTVTSAQKNPTAFYLCASLPIRGLNTEAFFGQGTRLTVV.

This sequence joins TRBV19 and TRBJ2-3, with 10 bases fitting TRBD1. V lost 1 base to trimming and J lost 1 base; unmatched junction nucleotides: 8. Per the germline V gene, CDR1 is LNHDA and CDR2 is SQIVND (reference sequence). CDR3 length: 18 amino acids. The DNA for the CDR3 is TGTGCCAGTAGTATAGTTCTTTTTGGGACAGGGGGCACAGATACGCAGTATTTT. Protein sequence: CASSIVLFGTGGTDTQYF.

This chain connects TRBV24-1 to TRBJ1-1; TRBD1 matches 8 bases. Germline-derived CDR1 and CDR2 are KGHDR and SFDVKD. The CDR3 has 14 amino acids. V lost 3 bases and J lost 4; bases outside the gene matches: 3. The CDR3: CATSDATGGTEAFF. The CDR3 DNA reads TGTGCCACCAGTGATGCCACAGGGGGCACTGAAGCTTTCTTT.

The chain is built from TRBV7-9 and TRBJ2-5, with TRBD1 matching 8 bases. This CDR3 is 15 amino acids long. V shed 7 bases and J 1 base; nucleotides not matched to a gene: 8. The germline CDR1 and CDR2 sequences are SEHNR and FQNEAQ (reference sequence). DNA of the CDR3: TGTGCCAGCACCCAGGGGGCAAATATCCAAGAGACCCAGTACTTC. Protein: CASTQGANIQETQYF. Together with reference TRBV7-9 and TRBJ2-5, the CDR3 gives the full variable domain: DTGVSQNPRHKITKRGQNVTFRCDPISEHNRLYWYRQTLGQGPEFLTYFQNEAQLEKSRLLSDRFSAERPKGSFSTLEIQRTEQGDSAMYLCASTQGANIQETQYFGPGTRLLVL.

The chain employs TRBV5-1 and TRBJ1-1; D is perhaps TRBD1 (5 bases). Trimming left V 4 bases short and J 4 bases short, with 17 bases between. CDR3 size: 15 residues. Germline assignment: CDR1 SGHRS and CDR2 YFSETQ. The CDR3 DNA reads as TGCGCCAGCAGCGGATTGACAGATGAAGCCACTGAAGCTTTCTTT. Amino acid sequence: CASSGLTDEATEAFF.

The J gene is TRBJ1-1, the V gene TRBV18; possibly TRBD1 for D (6 bases). CDR1 and CDR2 from the germline V gene are KGHSH and LQKENI. CDR3 length: 14 residues. Trimming took off 4 bases at V and 4 bases at J, with 13 bases between the two ends. CDR3: CASSRDRLPTEAFF. Written as DNA, the CDR3 is TGTGCCAGCTCACGCGACAGGCTTCCCACTGAAGCTTTCTTT. The complete variable domain, with remaining parts taken from reference TRBV18 and TRBJ1-1, reads NAGVMQNPRHLVRRRGQEARLRCSPMKGHSHVYWYRQLPEEGLKFMVYLQKENIIDESGMPKERFSAEFPKEGPSILRIQQVVRGDSAAYFCASSRDRLPTEAFFGQGTRLTVV.

This chain links TRBV2 with TRBJ2-1; 15 bases agree with TRBD2. Germline V CDR1 and CDR2: SNHLY, FYNNEI. This CDR3 contains 14 residues. The junction had 4 bases not matched to a gene; V was cut back by 7 bases and J by 9 bases. The CDR3 region is CASKGLAGGSEQFF. The CDR3 coding sequence is TGTGCCAGCAAGGGACTAGCGGGAGGTAGTGAGCAGTTCTTC.